The T cell receptor (beta chain) described here comes from a study of preoperative IRX-2 immunotherapy in early breast cancer. The germline V gene has CDR1 MNHNY and CDR2 SVGAGI (reference sequence). There are 14 residues in the CDR3. The V end was cut by 5 bases, the J end by 1 base, with 11 bases between. Libraries were prepared by immunoSEQ multiplex PCR; TCRdb keeps only in-frame clonotypes and omits some of them. Of around 57,000 clones listed, roughly 95% are singletons. Treatment noted: preoperative locoregional IRX-2 cytokine immunotherapy. Preoperative locoregional IRX-2 cytokine immunotherapy was tested in the phase Ib source study.

The TCR originated in a human donor with breast cancer. V usage is TRBV6-6 and J usage is TRBJ1-1; D call uncertain. The specimen was taken from a patient treated with IRX-2 immunotherapy. The CDR3 is CASSRAGSNTEAFF. CDR3 nucleotides: TGTGCCAGCAGTCGGGCTGGGTCGAACACTGAAGCTTTCTTT.